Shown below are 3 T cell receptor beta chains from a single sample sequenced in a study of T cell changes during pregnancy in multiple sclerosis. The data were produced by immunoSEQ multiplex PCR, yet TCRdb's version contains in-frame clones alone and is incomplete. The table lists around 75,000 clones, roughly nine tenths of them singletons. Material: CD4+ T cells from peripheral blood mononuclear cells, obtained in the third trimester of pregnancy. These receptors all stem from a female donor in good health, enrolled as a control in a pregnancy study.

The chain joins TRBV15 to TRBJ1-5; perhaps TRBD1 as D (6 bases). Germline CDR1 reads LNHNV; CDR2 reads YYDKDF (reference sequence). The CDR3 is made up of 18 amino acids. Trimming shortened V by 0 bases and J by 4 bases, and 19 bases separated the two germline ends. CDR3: CATSRDLTGRFGNQPQHF. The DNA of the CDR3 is TGTGCCACCAGCAGAGATTTAACAGGGAGATTTGGAAATCAGCCCCAGCATTTT.

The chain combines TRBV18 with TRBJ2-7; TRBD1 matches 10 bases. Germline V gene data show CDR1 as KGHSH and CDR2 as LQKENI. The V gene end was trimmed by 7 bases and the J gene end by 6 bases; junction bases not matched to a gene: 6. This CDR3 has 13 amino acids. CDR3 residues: CASCRQGASEQYF. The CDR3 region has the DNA TGTGCCAGCTGCCGACAGGGGGCGAGCGAGCAGTACTTC.

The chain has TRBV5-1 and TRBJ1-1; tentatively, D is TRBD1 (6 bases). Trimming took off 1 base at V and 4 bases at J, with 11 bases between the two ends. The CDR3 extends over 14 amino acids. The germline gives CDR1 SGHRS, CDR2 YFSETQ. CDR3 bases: TGCGCCAGCAGCTTGCCAGGGGTGGGCACTGAAGCTTTCTTT. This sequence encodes CASSLPGVGTEAFF. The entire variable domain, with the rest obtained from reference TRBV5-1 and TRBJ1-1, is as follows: KAGVTQTPRYLIKTRGQQVTLSCSPISGHRSVSWYQQTPGQGLQFLFEYFSETQRNKGNFPGRFSGRQFSNSRSEMNVSTLELGDSALYLCASSLPGVGTEAFFGQGTRLTVV.